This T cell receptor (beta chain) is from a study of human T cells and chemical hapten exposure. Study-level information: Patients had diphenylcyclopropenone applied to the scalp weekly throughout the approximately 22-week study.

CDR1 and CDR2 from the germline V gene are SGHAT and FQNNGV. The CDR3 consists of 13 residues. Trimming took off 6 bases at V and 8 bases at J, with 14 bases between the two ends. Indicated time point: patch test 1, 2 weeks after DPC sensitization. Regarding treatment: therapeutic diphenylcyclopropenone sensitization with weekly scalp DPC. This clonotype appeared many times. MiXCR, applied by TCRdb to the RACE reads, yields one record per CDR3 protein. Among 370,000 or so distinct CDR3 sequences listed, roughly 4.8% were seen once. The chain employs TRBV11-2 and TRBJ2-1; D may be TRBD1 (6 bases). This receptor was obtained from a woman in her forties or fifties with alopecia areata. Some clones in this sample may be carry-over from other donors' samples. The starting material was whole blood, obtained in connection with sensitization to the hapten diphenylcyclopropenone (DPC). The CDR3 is CASRQGSLDEQFF. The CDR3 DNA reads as TGTGCCAGCAGACAGGGATCATTGGATGAGCAGTTCTTC.